What follows is one TCR beta chain and its context. The data were taken from a study of blood T cell repertoires in COVID-19. Overall study context: Sources were T cells, B-cell-depleted T cells, or PBMCs; the material itself was cDNA or gDNA.

TCRdb keeps only in-frame clones here, not all; method: immunoSEQ multiplex PCR. This table holds around 440,000 clones, 88% found once. The receptor was derived from a woman between 50 and 59 years old with COVID-19, enrolled during active disease. Specimen: peripheral blood.

CDR3 nucleotide sequence: TGTGCCAGCAGCCAGGGGGGACAGGGGGCGCCGATGTCTCCAGGGGGCTACACCTTC. This gives the protein CASSQGGQGAPMSPGGYTF. This chain connects TRBV3-1 (or the pseudogene TRBV3-2) to TRBJ1-2, with 12 bases matching TRBD1. The ends lost 3 bases at V and 8 bases at J; junction bases unmatched: 19. The CDR3 has 19 residues. Germline CDR1 and CDR2: LGHDT and YNNKEL (reference sequence).